Listed below are T cell receptor beta chains from one sample, sequenced in a study of blood T cell repertoires in COVID-19. The data were produced by immunoSEQ multiplex PCR, yet TCRdb's version contains in-frame clones alone and is incomplete. The table shows 100,000 or so clones, with approximately 86% occurring only once. The material sequenced was peripheral blood. The source of these receptors is a man aged 50-59 years with active or convalescent COVID-19. The CDR3 runs from the conserved cysteine through the conserved F or W.

TRBV28	TRBJ2-5	CASSIDSGGQETQYF
TRBV28	TRBJ2-3	CASSLAGGSTDTQYF
TRBV19	TRBJ1-3	CASSSPGVGNTIYF
TRBV5-8	TRBJ2-3	CASSLNGGGTDTQYF
TRBV6-5	TRBJ2-3	CASSYLGAMDTQYF
TRBV19	TRBJ1-4	CASSGVREKLFF
TRBV29-1	TRBJ1-3	CSGTGLFGNTIYF
TRBV19	TRBJ1-2	CASSPREGGYTF
TRBV6-5	TRBJ1-6	CASSPGGAYNSPLHF
TRBV6-2/TRBV6-3	TRBJ1-5	CASSPQGINNQPQHF
TRBV6-5	TRBJ2-7	CASSYSRAYEQYF
TRBV19	TRBJ1-1	CASSPLTGVATEAFF
TRBV5-1	TRBJ2-5	CASSLDTQGQETQYF
TRBV30	TRBJ2-5	CAWSPGAHQETQYF
TRBV5-1	TRBJ1-4	CASSSPAGATNEKLFF
TRBV3-1/TRBV3-2	TRBJ1-1	CASSQGAGVGEAFF
TRBV6-5	TRBJ2-1	CASRQISGGYNEQFF
TRBV18	TRBJ2-2	CASSPRQGASTNTGELFF
TRBV10-1	TRBJ2-2	CASRGQGPGELFF
TRBV27	TRBJ1-6	CASTPGGNNSPLHF
TRBV10-2	TRBJ1-5	CASSESGPLNQPQHF
TRBV30	TRBJ2-6	CAWSVSGWVAGANVLTF
TRBV7-9	TRBJ2-1	CASSHDGSSYNEQFF
TRBV9	TRBJ1-6	CASSIGTGGSSPLHF
TRBV7-9	TRBJ1-2	CASSFGTNYGYTF
TRBV12-3/TRBV12-4	TRBJ1-1	CASSPQGRAEAFF
TRBV7-9	TRBJ1-3	CASSLGDRYTIYF
TRBV6-2/TRBV6-3	TRBJ2-3	CASSYERDPRWDIDTQYF
TRBV6-5	TRBJ1-5	CASTQQGVQPQHF
TRBV7-2	TRBJ1-5	CASSPTSGEGQPQHF
TRBV3-1/TRBV3-2	TRBJ1-5	CASSPRGRGQPQHF
TRBV2	TRBJ1-1	CASSELGQGNTEAFF
TRBV11-2	TRBJ1-3	CASSDRPGNGNTIYF
TRBV7-2	TRBJ1-2	CASSLGPEDGYTF
TRBV6-5	TRBJ1-1	CASQTGGTEAFF
TRBV9	TRBJ2-7	CASSPTSAAGTYEQYF
TRBV6-4	TRBJ1-2	CASSDSAEGSYGYTF
TRBV10-3	TRBJ2-7	CAISEGLAGPSSYEQYF
TRBV7-2	TRBJ2-5	CASSLDSGTGQETQYF
TRBV19	TRBJ2-3	CASSMGQGLYTQYF
TRBV5-1	TRBJ1-2	CASSLGRRGSYGYTF
TRBV27	TRBJ1-1	CASRRLMRDEAFF